This entry lists 21 T cell receptor beta chains sequenced from one sample in a study of PD-1 blockade in classical Hodgkin lymphoma (dated by TCRdb to 2020 to 2021). The library was produced with the immunoSEQ multiplex PCR assay. The table comes from immuneACCESS by way of TCRdb, which keeps in-frame sequences with V and J called. Part of the clones is missing from these tables; in studies checked, under half for an unresolved V gene and the rest for unknown reasons. Within this sample are just over 50,000 clones, with just under 75% of them counted one time only. The ten largest clonotypes hold roughly 16% of the sample. In the paper's terms, the time point label means: cycle 2 day 1 (C2D1) of nivolumab. Every trial patient had relapsed following autologous stem cell transplantation, and prior brentuximab vedotin exposure was what differed among cohorts A, B and C. This material consisted of peripheral blood mononuclear cells (PBMCs), taken before the second cycle of nivolumab. These TCRs come from a human donor with classical Hodgkin lymphoma.

V and J are TRBV29-1 and TRBJ2-2; 8 bases agree with TRBD2. The CDR3 is 12 residues long. V shed 7 bases, J shed 8 bases, and the junction held 6 bases outside the gene matches. Germline V gene data show CDR1 as SQVTM and CDR2 as ANQGSEA. CDR3 region: CSAGTGGGELFF. In DNA form, the CDR3 reads TGCAGCGCCGGGACGGGAGGGGGGGAGCTGTTTTTT.

V is TRBV7-3 and J is TRBJ2-2; D is unclear. Germline V gene data show CDR1 as SGHTA and CDR2 as FQGTGA. This CDR3 spans 17 amino acids. V lost 1 base to trimming and J lost 5 bases, with 17 bases between them. CDR3 coding DNA: TGTGCCAGCAGCTTAAAGGGAAGCTCGGTCTGGACCGGGGAGCTGTTTTTT. Translation gives CASSLKGSSVWTGELFF.

The V gene is TRBV27, the J gene TRBJ2-7, with D possibly matching TRBD1 (6 bases). The germline V and J ends were trimmed by 0 bases and 5 bases, with 14 bases remaining between them. CDR1 and CDR2 from the germline V gene are MNHEY and SMNVEV (reference sequence). The CDR3 covers 15 residues. The DNA for the CDR3 is TGTGCCAGCAGTTTATCACAGGGTTCCTATAACGAGCAGTACTTC. Translating it yields CASSLSQGSYNEQYF.

This clone has only one observation. The rearrangement joins TRBV13 to TRBJ2-2; D unresolved. This CDR3 region has 13 residues. The ends were cut back, 9 bases at V and 0 bases at J, with 8 bases in the middle. CDR1 PRHDT and CDR2 FYEKMQ come from the germline V gene (reference sequence). In DNA, the CDR3 is TGTGCCAGTAAAGGGCCGAACACCGGGGAGCTGTTTTTT. It yields the protein CASKGPNTGELFF.

The V call is TRBV19, the J call TRBJ1-2, with D possibly matching TRBD1 (5 bases). Trimming shortened V by 6 bases and J by 2 bases, and 19 bases separated the two germline ends. The CDR3 consists of 16 residues. Germline CDR1 is LNHDA and CDR2 is SQIVND (reference sequence). DNA for the CDR3: TGTGCCAGTAGCGTACTTCCGGGACCGATAAACTATGGCTACACCTTC. This gives the protein CASSVLPGPINYGYTF.

There are a few counts of this clone. The chain recombines TRBV18 with TRBJ1-4; D gene uncertain. The CDR3 is made up of 14 amino acids. Looked up from germline, CDR1 is KGHSH and CDR2 is LQKENI. The germline V and J ends were trimmed by 1 base and 7 bases, with 10 bases remaining between them. CDR3 sequence: CASSPQTAGEKLFF. The DNA of the CDR3 is TGTGCCAGCTCACCACAAACGGCCGGTGAAAAACTGTTTTTT. Supplemented by reference TRBV18 and TRBJ1-4, the full variable domain reads NAGVMQNPRHLVRRRGQEARLRCSPMKGHSHVYWYRQLPEEGLKFMVYLQKENIIDESGMPKERFSAEFPKEGPSILRIQQVVRGDSAAYFCASSPQTAGEKLFFGSGTQLSVL.

This clone was found once. The chain joins TRBV7-9 to TRBJ1-5; tentative D call: TRBD1 (5 bases). Germline lookup yields CDR1 SEHNR and CDR2 FQNEAQ (reference sequence). This CDR3 region has 15 residues. With 3 bases removed from V and 7 bases from J, the gap between germline ends came to 16 bases. As DNA, the CDR3 is TGTGCCAGCAGCTTGGGCCTAGGGGTAGGCCAGCCCCAGCATTTT. Its protein is CASSLGLGVGQPQHF. Using reference TRBV7-9 and TRBJ1-5 for the parts outside the CDR3, the full variable domain is DTGVSQNPRHKITKRGQNVTFRCDPISEHNRLYWYRQTLGQGPEFLTYFQNEAQLEKSRLLSDRFSAERPKGSFSTLEIQRTEQGDSAMYLCASSLGLGVGQPQHFGDGTRLSIL.

This clone was counted once. The chain is built from TRBV7-9 and TRBJ2-1; 11 bases line up with TRBD2. V shed 5 bases and J 4 bases; nucleotides not matched to a gene: 4. Germline V gives CDR1 SEHNR, CDR2 FQNEAQ (reference sequence). The CDR3 consists of 15 residues. DNA for the CDR3: TGTGCCAGCAGCCCCGGGACTAGCGGATACAATGAGCAGTTCTTC. Translation gives CASSPGTSGYNEQFF.

J is TRBJ1-1 and V is TRBV28; 7 positions match TRBD1. The V segment lost 3 bases and the J segment 4 bases; nucleotides outside the gene matches: 5. CDR3 length equals 14 residues. Germline CDR1 is MDHEN and CDR2 is SYDVKM. CDR3 residues: CASSLGTVGTEAFF. The CDR3 DNA follows: TGTGCCAGCAGTTTGGGGACAGTTGGCACTGAAGCTTTCTTT.

This clone was observed a few times. The chain recombines TRBV18 with TRBJ2-7; TRBD1 or TRBD2 may be the D gene (7 bases each). The ends were cut back, 0 bases at V and 3 bases at J, with 15 bases in the middle. The CDR3 is 16 amino acids. CDR1 and CDR2 (germline): KGHSH, LQKENI. In DNA form, the CDR3 reads TGTGCCAGCTCACCACCGCGTGGCAGGGGGGGCTACGAGCAGTACTTC. Translation: CASSPPRGRGGYEQYF. Full variable domain (remainder filled in from reference TRBV18 and TRBJ2-7): NAGVMQNPRHLVRRRGQEARLRCSPMKGHSHVYWYRQLPEEGLKFMVYLQKENIIDESGMPKERFSAEFPKEGPSILRIQQVVRGDSAAYFCASSPPRGRGGYEQYFGPGTRLTVT.

The chain uses TRBV28 and TRBJ1-1; tentatively, D is TRBD1 (6 bases). Trimming pared 2 bases from V and 1 base from J, leaving 8 bases between. The CDR3 is 14 amino acids. The germline CDR1 and CDR2 sequences are MDHEN and SYDVKM. CDR3 loop: CASSLVQGNTEAFF. The CDR3 DNA follows: TGTGCCAGCAGTTTAGTACAGGGGAACACTGAAGCTTTCTTT.

This clone was observed once. This chain uses TRBV25-1 with TRBJ1-6; 10 nucleotides line up with TRBD1. Germline CDR1 is MGHDK and CDR2 is SYGVNS. The CDR3 contains 15 residues. Trimming took 6 bases from V and 10 from J; bases not matched to a gene: 9. Here the CDR3 reads CASRMRQGASSPLHF. The CDR3 coding sequence is TGTGCCAGCAGGATGCGACAGGGGGCTTCGTCACCCCTCCACTTT. Complete variable domain (other parts from reference TRBV25-1 and TRBJ1-6): EADIYQTPRYLVIGTGKKITLECSQTMGHDKMYWYQQDPGMELHLIHYSYGVNSTEKGDLSSESTVSRIRTEHFPLTLESARPSHTSQYLCASRMRQGASSPLHFGNGTRLTVT.

The chain links TRBV7-2 to TRBJ1-5, with D tentatively TRBD1 (5 bases). There are 13 residues in the CDR3. V lost 5 bases and J 7 bases, leaving 12 bases between the germline ends. Germline V gene data show CDR1 as SGHTA and CDR2 as FQGNSA. The chain's CDR3 is CASSPMGEQPQHF. CDR3 in DNA: TGTGCCAGCAGCCCTATGGGGGAACAGCCCCAGCATTTT.

The rearrangement joins TRBV7-8 to TRBJ2-3, with D possibly matching TRBD2 (6 bases). CDR1 is SGHVS, CDR2 FQNEAQ, per germline. Trimming removed 0 bases at V and 0 bases at J, with 10 bases between. CDR3 length: 16 residues. The CDR3: CASSLAQGLSTDTQYF. DNA of the CDR3: TGTGCCAGCAGCTTAGCGCAGGGACTGAGCACAGATACGCAGTATTTT.

This chain links TRBV11-2 with TRBJ2-1, with TRBD2 matching 8 bases. Germline V gene sequence: CDR1 SGHAT, CDR2 FQNNGV. Germline trimming cut 5 bases from V and 4 bases from J; bases unmatched to any gene: 4. The CDR3 is 14 amino acids. The CDR3 DNA sequence: TGTGCCAGCAGCCCGACTAGCGAGTACAATGAGCAGTTCTTC. It is translated as CASSPTSEYNEQFF.

This clone is medium-sized in the sample. V is TRBV27 and J is TRBJ2-2, with unresolved D. V was trimmed by 3 bases and J by 0 bases, leaving 2 bases between them. Germline V gives CDR1 MNHEY, CDR2 SMNVEV (reference sequence). The CDR3 spans 13 residues. The CDR3 spells CASSFSNTGELFF. The DNA of the CDR3 is TGTGCCAGCAGTTTTTCGAACACCGGGGAGCTGTTTTTT.

The chain combines TRBV6-5 with TRBJ2-3; 9 bases map to TRBD1. Germline loops: CDR1 MNHEY, CDR2 SVGAGI. The CDR3 is 14 residues long. Unmatched junction bases numbered 3, after V lost 4 bases and J lost 4 bases. The CDR3 DNA sequence: TGTGCCAGCAGTTCGACAGGGGGGTCAGATACGCAGTATTTT. It is translated as CASSSTGGSDTQYF.

This clone was counted only a few times. The chain combines TRBV10-3 with TRBJ1-3; D unclear. The germline V gene encodes CDR1 ENHRY and CDR2 SYGVKD. This CDR3 comprises 12 residues. Trimming left V 7 bases short and J 4 bases short, with 8 bases between. The CDR3 reads CAITELGNTIYF. In DNA, the CDR3 is TGTGCCATCACAGAGCTCGGAAACACCATATATTTT.

The chain carries TRBV7-9 and TRBJ2-5; TRBD1 is a possible D gene (5 bases). From germline, CDR1 is SEHNR and CDR2 FQNEAQ (reference sequence). The V end lost 5 bases, the J end lost 5 bases, and 12 bases lay between the germline ends. This CDR3 has 13 residues. The CDR3 nucleotides are TGTGCCAGCAGCCCCGCAGGGTGGGAGACCCAGTACTTC. Residues: CASSPAGWETQYF.

This clone showed up just a few times. V gene TRBV6-5 combines with J gene TRBJ2-2; unclear D gene. Trimming left V 2 bases short and J 4 bases short, with 11 bases between. Germline lookup yields CDR1 MNHEY and CDR2 SVGAGI. This CDR3 contains 15 residues. The CDR3 spells CASSYIAAVTGELFF. CDR3 DNA sequence: TGTGCCAGCAGTTACATTGCGGCTGTCACCGGGGAGCTGTTTTTT.

The CDR3 coding sequence is TGTGCCAGCAGCCCACGGACAGGGGCGGCTGAAGCTTTCTTT. It yields the protein CASSPRTGAAEAFF. The chain is built from TRBV9 and TRBJ1-1; 9 nucleotides align to TRBD1. This CDR3 is 14 amino acids long. The germline CDR1 and CDR2 sequences are SGDLS and YYNGEE. The V segment lost 4 bases and the J segment 6 bases; nucleotides outside the gene matches: 7.